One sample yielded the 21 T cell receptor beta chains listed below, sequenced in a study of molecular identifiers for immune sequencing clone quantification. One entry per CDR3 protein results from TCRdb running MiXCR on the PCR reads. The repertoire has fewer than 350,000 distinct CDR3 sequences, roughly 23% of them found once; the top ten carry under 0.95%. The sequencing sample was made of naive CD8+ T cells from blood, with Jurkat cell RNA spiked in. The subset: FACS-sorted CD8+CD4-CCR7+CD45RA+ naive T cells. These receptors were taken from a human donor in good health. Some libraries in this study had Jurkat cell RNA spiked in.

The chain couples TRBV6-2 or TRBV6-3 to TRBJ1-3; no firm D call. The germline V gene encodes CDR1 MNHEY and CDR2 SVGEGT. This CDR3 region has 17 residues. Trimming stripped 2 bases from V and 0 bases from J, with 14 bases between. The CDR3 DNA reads TGTGCCAGCAGTTACCTCCTGACCGGCTACTCTGGAAACACCATATATTTT. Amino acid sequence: CASSYLLTGYSGNTIYF.

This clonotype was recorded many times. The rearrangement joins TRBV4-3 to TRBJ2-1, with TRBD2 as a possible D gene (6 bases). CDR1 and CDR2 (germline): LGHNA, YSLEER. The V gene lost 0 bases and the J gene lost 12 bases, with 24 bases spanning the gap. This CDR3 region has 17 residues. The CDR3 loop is CASSQDRSGLAALGQFF. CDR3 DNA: TGCGCCAGCAGCCAAGATCGAAGTGGTTTAGCGGCTTTAGGGCAGTTCTTC.

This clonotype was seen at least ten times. The CDR3, as DNA: TGTGCCAGCAGCCCCCGGGACTCAAGCACAGATACGCAGTATTTT. Its translation is CASSPRDSSTDTQYF. J is TRBJ2-3 and V is TRBV18; D possibly corresponds to TRBD2 (6 bases). The V gene lost 8 bases and the J gene lost 0 bases, with 15 bases spanning the gap. Germline CDR1 is KGHSH and CDR2 is LQKENI. The CDR3 totals 15 residues.

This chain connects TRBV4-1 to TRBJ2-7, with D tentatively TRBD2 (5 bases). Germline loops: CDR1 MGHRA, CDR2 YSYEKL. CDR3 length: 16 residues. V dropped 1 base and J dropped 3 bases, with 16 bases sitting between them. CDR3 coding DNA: TGCGCCAGCAGCCAAGGAGGGAGCCTGGCCAACTACGAGCAGTACTTC. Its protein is CASSQGGSLANYEQYF.

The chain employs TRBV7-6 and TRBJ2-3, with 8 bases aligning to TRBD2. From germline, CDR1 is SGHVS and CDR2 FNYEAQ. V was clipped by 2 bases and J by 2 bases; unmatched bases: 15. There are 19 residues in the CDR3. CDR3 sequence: CASSLCVQAGAVYTDTQYF. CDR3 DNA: TGTGCCAGCAGCTTATGTGTGCAAGCGGGGGCCGTCTACACAGATACGCAGTATTTT.

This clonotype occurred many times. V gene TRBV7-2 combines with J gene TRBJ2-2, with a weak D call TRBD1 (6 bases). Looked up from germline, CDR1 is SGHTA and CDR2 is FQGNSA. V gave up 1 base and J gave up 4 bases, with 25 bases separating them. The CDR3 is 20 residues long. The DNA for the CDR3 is TGTGCCAGCAGCTTAGGGAACCGTAACCGGGACAACTGGGGCACCGGGGAGCTGTTTTTT. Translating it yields CASSLGNRNRDNWGTGELFF.

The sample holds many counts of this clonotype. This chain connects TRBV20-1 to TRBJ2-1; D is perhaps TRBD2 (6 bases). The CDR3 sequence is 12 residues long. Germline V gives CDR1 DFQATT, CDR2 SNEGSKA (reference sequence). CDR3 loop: CTGTSSYNEQFF. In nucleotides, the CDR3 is TGCACCGGGACTTCCTCCTACAATGAGCAGTTCTTC.

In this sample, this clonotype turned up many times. In nucleotides, the CDR3 is TGTGCCAGCAGCCCACCAAGCGGGACCCTATACAATGAGCAGTTCTTC. Translation: CASSPPSGTLYNEQFF. The V gene is TRBV13, the J gene TRBJ2-1; 7 nucleotides line up with TRBD2. Germline V CDR1 and CDR2: PRHDT, FYEKMQ (reference sequence). The CDR3 totals 16 residues. J gave up 4 bases and V 5 bases, and 11 bases lay outside the gene matches.

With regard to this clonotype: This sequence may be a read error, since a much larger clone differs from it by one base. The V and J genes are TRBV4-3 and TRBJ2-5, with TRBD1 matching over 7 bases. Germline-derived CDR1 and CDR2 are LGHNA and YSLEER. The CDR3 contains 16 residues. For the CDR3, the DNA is TGCGCCAGCAGCCAGGAGACAGGGACACTACAAGAGGCCCAGTACTTC. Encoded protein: CASSQETGTLQEAQYF.

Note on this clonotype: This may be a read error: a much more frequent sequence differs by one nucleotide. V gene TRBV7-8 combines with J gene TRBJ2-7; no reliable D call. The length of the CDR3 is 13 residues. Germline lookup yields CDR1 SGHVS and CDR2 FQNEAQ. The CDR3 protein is CTSSPKQSYEQYF. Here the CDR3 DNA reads TGTACCAGCAGCCCAAAACAAAGCTACGAGCAGTACTTC. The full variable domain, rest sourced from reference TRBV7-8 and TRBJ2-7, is GAGVSQSPRYKVAKRGQDVALRCDPISGHVSLFWYQQALGQGPEFLTYFQNEAQLDKSGLPSDRFFAERPEGSVSTLKIQRTQQEDSAVYLCTSSPKQSYEQYFGPGTRLTVT.

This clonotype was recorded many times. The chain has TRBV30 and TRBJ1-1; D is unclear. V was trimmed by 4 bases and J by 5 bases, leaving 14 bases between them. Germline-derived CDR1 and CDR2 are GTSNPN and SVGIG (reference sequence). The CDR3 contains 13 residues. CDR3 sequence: CAWTPLGETEAFF. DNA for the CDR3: TGTGCCTGGACGCCGCTCGGGGAAACTGAAGCTTTCTTT.

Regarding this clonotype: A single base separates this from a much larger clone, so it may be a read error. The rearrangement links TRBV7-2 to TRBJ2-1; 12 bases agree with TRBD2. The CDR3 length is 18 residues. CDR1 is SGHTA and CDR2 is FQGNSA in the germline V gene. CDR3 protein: CASNLALAGGLKYNEQFF. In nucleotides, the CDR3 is TGTGCCAGCAACTTAGCTCTAGCGGGGGGGTTGAAATACAATGAGCAGTTCTTC.

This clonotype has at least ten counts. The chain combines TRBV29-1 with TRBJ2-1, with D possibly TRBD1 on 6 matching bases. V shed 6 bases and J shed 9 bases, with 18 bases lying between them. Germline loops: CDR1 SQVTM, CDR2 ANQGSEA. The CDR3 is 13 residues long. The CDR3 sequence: CSVTGSYIVEQFF. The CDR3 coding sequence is TGCAGCGTGACAGGATCCTACATCGTTGAGCAGTTCTTC.

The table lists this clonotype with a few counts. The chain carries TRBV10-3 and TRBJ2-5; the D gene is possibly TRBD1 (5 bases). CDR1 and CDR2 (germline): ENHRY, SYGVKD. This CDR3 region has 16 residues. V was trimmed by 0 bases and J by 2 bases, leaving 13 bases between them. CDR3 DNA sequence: TGTGCCATCAGTGAGTCCCCGATTAGGGGTCAAGAGACCCAGTACTTC. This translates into CAISESPIRGQETQYF.

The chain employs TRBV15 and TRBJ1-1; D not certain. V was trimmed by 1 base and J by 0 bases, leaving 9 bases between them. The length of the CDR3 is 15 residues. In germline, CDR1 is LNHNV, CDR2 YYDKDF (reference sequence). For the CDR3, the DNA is TGTGCCACCAGCAGAGCGGGTTCGTTGAACACTGAAGCTTTCTTT. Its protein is CATSRAGSLNTEAFF.

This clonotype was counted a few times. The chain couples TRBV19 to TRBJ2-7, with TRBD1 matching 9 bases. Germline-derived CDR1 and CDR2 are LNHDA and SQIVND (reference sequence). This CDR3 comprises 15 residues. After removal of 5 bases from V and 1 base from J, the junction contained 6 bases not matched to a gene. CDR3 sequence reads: CASSATGQGSYEQYF. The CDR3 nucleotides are TGTGCCAGTAGTGCCACGGGACAGGGTTCCTACGAGCAGTACTTC.

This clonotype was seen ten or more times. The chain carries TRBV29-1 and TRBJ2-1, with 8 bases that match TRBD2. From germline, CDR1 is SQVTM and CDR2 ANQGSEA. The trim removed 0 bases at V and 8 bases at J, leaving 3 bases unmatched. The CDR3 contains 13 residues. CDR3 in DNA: TGCAGCGTTGAAGATCGGGGGGGATATGAGCAGTTCTTC. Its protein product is CSVEDRGGYEQFF.

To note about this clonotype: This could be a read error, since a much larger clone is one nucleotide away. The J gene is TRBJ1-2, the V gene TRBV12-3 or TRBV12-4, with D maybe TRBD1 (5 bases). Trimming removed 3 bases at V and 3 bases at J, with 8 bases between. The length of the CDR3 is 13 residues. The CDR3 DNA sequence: TGTGCCAGCAGTTTGGGGGTTGACTATGGCTACACCTTC. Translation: CASSLGVDYGYTF.

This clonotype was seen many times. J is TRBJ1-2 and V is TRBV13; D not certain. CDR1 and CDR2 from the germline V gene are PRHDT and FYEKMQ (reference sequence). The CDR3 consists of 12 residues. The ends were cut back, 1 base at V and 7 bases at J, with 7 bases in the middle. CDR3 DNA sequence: TGTGCCAGCAGCTTAGAGGATTCTGGCTACACCTTC. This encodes CASSLEDSGYTF.

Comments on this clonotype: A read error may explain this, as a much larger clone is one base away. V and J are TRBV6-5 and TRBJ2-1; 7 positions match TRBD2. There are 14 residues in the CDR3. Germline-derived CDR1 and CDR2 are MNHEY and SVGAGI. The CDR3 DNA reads TGTGCCAGCAGTTACTCCGGGACTAACAATGAGCAGTCCTTC. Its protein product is CASSYSGTNNEQSF.

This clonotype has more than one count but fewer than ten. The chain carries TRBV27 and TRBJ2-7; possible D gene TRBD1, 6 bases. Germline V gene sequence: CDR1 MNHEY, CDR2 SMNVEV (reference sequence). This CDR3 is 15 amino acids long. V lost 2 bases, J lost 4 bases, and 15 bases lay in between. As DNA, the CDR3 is TGTGCCAGCAGTTTACTACAGGGACGACCTTACGAGCAGTACTTC. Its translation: CASSLLQGRPYEQYF.